The present entry profiles one TCR beta chain with its context. The table came from immunoSEQ multiplex PCR; TCRdb's copy has only in-frame clones and leaves some out. The sample comprises roughly 140,000 clones, 90% to 95% of which are singletons, and around 0.28% rests with the top ten. These data originate in a study of OX40 agonist ivuxolimab in advanced cancers. The germline V gene has CDR1 SGHVS and CDR2 FQNEAQ. The CDR3 covers 15 residues. The J segment lost 1 base and the V segment lost 5 bases, leaving 6 bases of the junction unmatched. This chain uses TRBV7-8 with TRBJ1-1, with 8 bases lining up with TRBD1. This receptor was taken from an adult with an advanced solid tumor such as melanoma, head and neck, liver or kidney cancer. The specimen comprised CD4+ or CD8+ T cells sorted from blood, sampled in a trial of the OX40 agonist ivuxolimab. CDR3 nucleotides: TGTGCCAGCAGCACAACAGGGGGTGGGAACACTGAAGCTTTCTTT. Translating it yields CASSTTGGGNTEAFF.